The sequence of this T cell receptor (beta chain) was determined in a study of cytomegalovirus exposure and HLA in healthy donors. Study context: HLA-typed donors were the source of about 85 million unique TCRs held in an early data release.

13 Jbeta primers and 60 Vbeta primers were used for the PCR. Method: immunoSEQ multiplex PCR; TCRdb's copy keeps in-frame clones and lacks some. The table lists about 94,000 clones, approximately 66% of them singletons. The study sampled nominally healthy donors, though unrecorded immune exposures were likely. For this clone: Its antigen is unidentified.

The CDR3 has 14 amino acids. Trimming removed 4 bases at V and 10 bases at J, with 17 bases between. Germline V lookup: CDR1 GTSNPN, CDR2 SVGIG (reference sequence). General study results and limits: On later analysis, the bulk of CMV-associated TCR beta chains appeared to be HLA-restricted. TCR beta V- and J-gene trimming was later associated with a missense DCLRE1C variant.

This sequence originates from a man aged 30-40 years in good health and CMV-seronegative. The sequenced material came from PBMCs. The genes are TRBV30 and TRBJ1-6; D possibly corresponds to TRBD1 (6 bases). The CDR3 here is CAWTPDSERSPLHF. CDR3 in DNA: TGTGCCTGGACCCCGGACAGCGAACGATCACCCCTCCACTTT.